Below, 23 T cell receptor beta chains from the same sample are listed, as sequenced in a study of blood T cell repertoires in COVID-19. Profiled with immunoSEQ multiplex PCR; TCRdb holds only in-frame clones, not every one. The sample gives some 180,000 clones, 70% to 90% of which show up once; under 30% is in the top ten. The sequencing input was PBMCs or T cells enriched from blood (not recorded which). These receptors were taken from a woman aged 35 to 49 in a cohort exposed to, infected with or recovered from COVID-19 (not recorded which).

This clone has a single count. V is TRBV11-2 and J is TRBJ1-3; D is perhaps TRBD1 (6 bases). Germline V gene data show CDR1 as SGHAT and CDR2 as FQNNGV. The CDR3 consists of 16 residues. V was clipped by 5 bases and J by 0 bases, with 14 bases between them. The CDR3 sequence is CASSPGVRLSGNTIYF. Written as DNA, the CDR3 is TGTGCCAGCAGCCCAGGGGTACGGCTCTCTGGAAACACCATATATTTT.

This chain uses TRBV10-3 with TRBJ1-2, with D maybe TRBD1 (6 bases). Germline-derived CDR1 and CDR2 are ENHRY and SYGVKD. Trimming shortened V by 0 bases and J by 5 bases, and 16 bases separated the two germline ends. The CDR3 is 16 amino acids. CDR3 region: CAISESKLGAVYGYTF. DNA for the CDR3: TGTGCCATCAGTGAGTCGAAACTGGGGGCTGTGTATGGCTACACCTTC.

This rearrangement joins TRBV29-1 to TRBJ2-1; D is unresolved. This CDR3 region has 10 residues. Germline CDR1 SQVTM, CDR2 ANQGSEA. With 7 bases removed from V and 10 bases from J, the gap between germline ends came to 11 bases. Here the CDR3 DNA reads TGCAGCGCCTTTAGAAGAGAGCAGTTCTTC. Protein sequence: CSAFRREQFF.

This clone was seen a handful of times. The chain uses TRBV5-4 and TRBJ2-7, with TRBD1 matching over 7 bases. CDR1 SGHNT and CDR2 YYREEE come from the germline V gene (reference sequence). With V trimmed by 4 bases and J by 3 bases, 1 base remained unmatched. The CDR3 length is 12 residues. CDR3 DNA: TGTGCCAGCAGCAGGGACAGCTACGAGCAGTACTTC. This encodes CASSRDSYEQYF.

The chain carries TRBV3-1 (or the pseudogene TRBV3-2) and TRBJ1-4; no firm D call. Between the trimmed V and J ends, which lost 1 base and 2 bases, there was a span of 11 bases. The CDR3 is made up of 16 amino acids. Germline assignment: CDR1 LGHDT and CDR2 YNNKEL (reference sequence). CDR3 residues: CASSQGVSFTNEKLFF. CDR3 sequence (DNA): TGTGCCAGCAGCCAAGGAGTAAGCTTCACTAATGAAAAACTGTTTTTT.

V and J are TRBV11-2 and TRBJ2-2; D remains unclear. V was pared by 1 base and J by 3 bases, with 9 bases between. The CDR3 consists of 15 residues. CDR1 is SGHAT and CDR2 is FQNNGV in the germline V gene. The CDR3 loop reads CASSLGVEHTGELFF. As DNA, the CDR3 is TGTGCCAGCAGCTTAGGGGTGGAGCACACCGGGGAGCTGTTTTTT.

This rearrangement joins TRBV5-5 to TRBJ1-3; D ambiguous. CDR3 length: 14 amino acids. From germline, CDR1 is SGHKS and CDR2 YYEKEE (reference sequence). V was trimmed by 0 bases and J by 8 bases, leaving 12 bases between them. In DNA form, the CDR3 reads TGTGCCAGCAGCTTGGACAGCCCCCGAGACACCATATATTTT. Protein product: CASSLDSPRDTIYF.

This clone is a singleton in its sample. This rearrangement joins TRBV24-1 to TRBJ2-4; 8 nucleotides match TRBD1. The V segment lost 4 bases and the J segment 3 bases; nucleotides outside the gene matches: 7. Germline V gene sequence: CDR1 KGHDR, CDR2 SFDVKD. There are 16 residues in the CDR3. Here the CDR3 reads CATSDTDRDDKNIQYF. Here the CDR3 DNA reads TGTGCCACCAGTGACACGGACAGGGATGACAAAAACATTCAGTACTTC.

The genes are TRBV12-3 or TRBV12-4 and TRBJ1-2; D perhaps matches TRBD1 (5 bases). V gave up 3 bases and J gave up 5 bases, with 10 bases separating them. This CDR3 is built from 13 residues. CDR3 DNA: TGTGCCAGCAGTTTGGGTTCAGGGTATGGCTACACCTTC. Protein product: CASSLGSGYGYTF.

This clone was seen a single time. V is TRBV6-2 or TRBV6-3 and J is TRBJ2-7; the match to TRBD1 covers 7 bases. Losses at the gene ends were 5 bases for V and 4 bases for J; bases not matched to a gene: 11. CDR3 length equals 15 residues. Germline CDR1 is MNHEY and CDR2 is SVGEGT. The CDR3 DNA is TGTGCCAGCAGTCCCCGTGGGCAGGGGGAGTACGAGCAGTACTTC. This encodes CASSPRGQGEYEQYF.

The rearrangement joins TRBV24-1 to TRBJ1-2, with a possible D match to TRBD1 (5 bases). This CDR3 has 13 residues. The germline V gene has CDR1 KGHDR and CDR2 SFDVKD. The V end was cut by 5 bases, the J end by 3 bases, with 9 bases between. As DNA, the CDR3 is TGTGCCACCAGTGCGGTAGGGGACTATGGCTACACCTTC. Encoded protein: CATSAVGDYGYTF.

This rearrangement joins TRBV28 to TRBJ2-7, with 11 bases lining up with TRBD2. The CDR3 extends over 20 amino acids. Trimming cost V 2 bases and J 4 bases; bases outside gene matches: 19. CDR1 MDHEN and CDR2 SYDVKM come from the germline V gene. CDR3 in amino acids: CASSLTGASGRIHTLYEQYF. The CDR3, as DNA: TGTGCCAGCAGTTTAACGGGGGCTAGCGGGAGGATTCACACCCTTTACGAGCAGTACTTC.

The V gene is TRBV5-1, the J gene TRBJ1-1; perhaps TRBD1 as D (6 bases). The CDR3 runs to 14 residues. From germline, CDR1 is SGHRS and CDR2 YFSETQ. Trimming pared 0 bases from V and 4 bases from J, leaving 10 bases between. Here the CDR3 reads CASSLALRGTEAFF. The CDR3 nucleotides read TGCGCCAGCAGCTTGGCCCTCAGGGGCACTGAAGCTTTCTTT.

The V call is TRBV29-1, the J call TRBJ2-3; 7 positions agree with TRBD1. This CDR3 region has 16 residues. The V and J ends lost 4 bases and 4 bases, in that order; junction bases with no gene match: 14. Germline V CDR1 and CDR2: SQVTM, ANQGSEA. The CDR3 sequence: CSVVLMGQSLPDTQYF. In DNA form, the CDR3 reads TGCAGCGTTGTTCTAATGGGACAGAGCCTCCCAGATACGCAGTATTTT.

This clone has only a few counts. J is TRBJ2-6 and V is TRBV6-5; D is perhaps TRBD1 (6 bases). Trimming took 8 bases from V and 0 from J, leaving 11 bases between them. The CDR3 contains 15 residues. Germline CDR1 MNHEY, CDR2 SVGAGI. CDR3 protein: CASSAGDSGANVLTF. CDR3 in DNA: TGTGCCAGCTCCGCAGGGGACTCTGGGGCCAACGTCCTGACTTTC.

The CDR3 loop reads CASSYPTGLANYGYTF. The CDR3 DNA follows: TGTGCCAGCAGTTACCCAACAGGGTTGGCTAACTATGGCTACACCTTC. The rearrangement uses TRBV6-2 or TRBV6-3 and TRBJ1-2; D perhaps matches TRBD1 (6 bases). Germline lookup yields CDR1 MNHEY and CDR2 SVGEGT. The ends were cut back, 2 bases at V and 0 bases at J, with 13 bases in the middle. The CDR3 extends over 16 amino acids.

This clone appeared a single time. The chain joins TRBV4-1 to TRBJ2-7, with a possible D match to TRBD1 (5 bases). The CDR3 consists of 13 residues. Between the trimmed V and J ends, which lost 1 base and 4 bases, there was a span of 8 bases. The germline V gene has CDR1 MGHRA and CDR2 YSYEKL. CDR3 region: CASSQGGIYEQYF. CDR3 in DNA: TGCGCCAGCAGCCAAGGGGGCATTTACGAGCAGTACTTC.

The chain uses TRBV28 and TRBJ2-1; 7 nucleotides match TRBD2. Germline V gene sequence: CDR1 MDHEN, CDR2 SYDVKM. J was trimmed by 2 bases and V by 6 bases; bases with no gene match: 10. The CDR3 has 16 amino acids. CDR3 DNA: TGTGCCAGCAGCCAGATCGGCGGGGGTCCCTACAATGAGCAGTTCTTC. This translates into CASSQIGGGPYNEQFF.

The V call is TRBV7-8, the J call TRBJ2-5, with TRBD2 matching 12 bases. This CDR3 has 16 amino acids. Germline values: CDR1 SGHVS, CDR2 FQNEAQ. Losses at the gene ends were 3 bases for V and 4 bases for J; bases not matched to a gene: 6. CDR3 amino acids: CASSFLAGGPLETQYF. CDR3 in DNA: TGTGCCAGCAGCTTCCTAGCGGGGGGGCCACTAGAGACCCAGTACTTC. Looking up the rest from reference TRBV7-8 and TRBJ2-5 gives the full variable domain: GAGVSQSPRYKVAKRGQDVALRCDPISGHVSLFWYQQALGQGPEFLTYFQNEAQLDKSGLPSDRFFAERPEGSVSTLKIQRTQQEDSAVYLCASSFLAGGPLETQYFGPGTRLLVL.

This sequence joins TRBV30 and TRBJ2-1; D possibly corresponds to TRBD1 (7 bases). The CDR3 has 13 amino acids. The V end lost 8 bases, the J end lost 0 bases, and 11 bases lay between the germline ends. Germline V lookup: CDR1 GTSNPN, CDR2 SVGIG (reference sequence). CDR3 DNA sequence: TGTGCCGGGGGGACAGACTCCTACAATGAGCAGTTCTTC. It yields the protein CAGGTDSYNEQFF. The variable domain in full, with the rest retrieved from reference TRBV30 and TRBJ2-1, is SQTIHQWPATLVQPVGSPLSLECTVEGTSNPNLYWYRQAAGRGLQLLFYSVGIGQISSEVPQNLSASRPQDRQFILSSKKLLLSDSGFYLCAGGTDSYNEQFFGPGTRLTVL.

This clone occurred once. This chain links TRBV28 with TRBJ1-4, with D perhaps matching TRBD1 (6 bases). Trimming stripped 4 bases from V and 7 bases from J, with 16 bases between. The V gene's germline CDR1 is MDHEN and CDR2 SYDVKM. This CDR3 spans 15 amino acids. CDR3 sequence: CASSSPTGSGEKLFF. The CDR3 region has the DNA TGTGCCAGCAGTTCCCCGACAGGCTCGGGTGAAAAACTGTTTTTT.

The genes are TRBV10-3 and TRBJ2-6; D is unresolved. The CDR3 extends over 15 amino acids. Trimming pared 6 bases from V and 4 bases from J, leaving 13 bases between. Germline V gene sequence: CDR1 ENHRY, CDR2 SYGVKD. The CDR3 spells CAISAPSDGANVLTF. The DNA for the CDR3 is TGTGCCATCAGCGCCCCTAGTGACGGGGCCAACGTCCTGACTTTC.

This clone was counted between two and nine times. The V gene is TRBV28, the J gene TRBJ1-5; D is unresolved. The CDR3 sequence is 13 residues long. Germline V gives CDR1 MDHEN, CDR2 SYDVKM. V was trimmed by 6 bases and J by 11 bases, leaving 17 bases between them. The CDR3 DNA is TGTGCCAGCAGCCGTAGCGTCATGAGGGCCCAGCATTTT. Its protein product is CASSRSVMRAQHF.